This T cell receptor (beta chain) is from a study of T-cell memory formation after mild COVID-19. Turning to the study itself: For the most part, TCR clusters were specific to one donor.

General study findings and limits: Memory sampled before infection contained some responding clones, suggesting cross-reactive memory joined. CD4+ contracting clones were mainly CM and EM; CD8+ ones, EMRA.

This clonotype has only a few counts. The target antigen is unknown. Per the germline V gene, CDR1 is MNHEY and CDR2 is SVGEGT. V dropped 0 bases and J dropped 4 bases, with 12 bases sitting between them. The CDR3 runs 15 residues. TCRdb independently ran MiXCR on the 5' RACE reads; one entry per CDR3 protein. The sample yields about 44,000 distinct CDR3 sequences, 7.3% seen once. This chain uses TRBV6-2 or TRBV6-3 with TRBJ1-2; D is undetermined. The sequence came from a man between 18 and 35 years old who had mild COVID-19 (a few samples of this study predate the infection). Cell type and time point are not known. The sequenced sample consisted of PBMCs or a T cell subset sorted from them (not recorded which). Here the CDR3 DNA reads TGTGCCAGCAGTTACTCCCGAGCCACCAGCTATGGCTACACCTTC. Its translation is CASSYSRATSYGYTF.